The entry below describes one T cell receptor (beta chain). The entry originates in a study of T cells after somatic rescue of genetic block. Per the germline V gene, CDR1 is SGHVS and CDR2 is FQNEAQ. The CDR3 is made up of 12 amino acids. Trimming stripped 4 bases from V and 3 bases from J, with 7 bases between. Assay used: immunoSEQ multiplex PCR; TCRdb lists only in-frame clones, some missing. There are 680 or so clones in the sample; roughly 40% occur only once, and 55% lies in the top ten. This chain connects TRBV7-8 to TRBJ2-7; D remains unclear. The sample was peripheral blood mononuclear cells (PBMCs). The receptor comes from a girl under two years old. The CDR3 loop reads CASSSSIYEQYF. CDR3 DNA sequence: TGTGCCAGCAGCTCCTCGATCTACGAGCAGTACTTC.